This TCR beta chain was recorded in a study of shared clonotypes between healthy human individuals. Across several immunoSEQ plates, the genomic DNA of each subset was split evenly. Profiling relied on immunoSEQ multiplex PCR, and the TCRdb table lists in-frame clones only, not all of them. The sample gives fewer than 700,000 clones, around three quarters of which show up once; about 12% is in the top ten. V lost 5 bases and J 2 bases, leaving 9 bases between the germline ends. CDR3 length equals 13 residues. CDR1 is SGHVS and CDR2 is FNYEAQ in the germline V gene. As for this clone: A read error is the likely source, as a far larger clone sits one nucleotide away.

The sequencing input was PBMCs. This clonotype was obtained from a woman aged 40 to 50 in good health. Some clones in this sample may be carry-over from other donors' samples. The chain combines TRBV7-6 with TRBJ1-1; no firm D call. CDR3 bases: TGTGCCAGCAGCGGTCACAGAAACACTGAAGCTTTCTTT. This translates into CASSGHRNTEAFF.